One and the same sample provided the 2 T cell receptor beta chains below, sequenced in a study of regulatory T cells in long-lasting Graves disease. Arm-PCR with iRepertoire HTBI primers amplified the CDR3 regions for these TCR beta libraries. TCRdb reanalysed the multiplex PCR reads using MiXCR and keeps one entry per CDR3 protein. The profile shows roughly 700,000 distinct CDR3 sequences, approximately 31% of them singletons. Indicated time point: persistent/refractory GD, antithyroid drugs over 5 years with positive TRAb. RNA extracted from PBMCs served as the sequencing template. The starting material was peripheral blood mononuclear cells (PBMCs), obtained when the disease was refractory, from a patient treated with antithyroid drugs. The receptors were sampled from a female donor with Graves disease.

About this clonotype: This could be a read error, since a much larger clone is one nucleotide away. V gene TRBV5-6 combines with J gene TRBJ2-5, with D unclear. The CDR3 totals 13 residues. The germline CDR1 and CDR2 sequences are SGHDT and YYEEEE. The CDR3 sequence: CASSLGSQEAQYF. The CDR3 DNA is TGTGCCAGCAGCTTGGGTTCCCAAGAGGCCCAGTACTTC.

The chain employs TRBV28 and TRBJ1-5, with unresolved D. The CDR3 has 15 residues. Trimming stripped 6 bases from V and 2 bases from J, with 14 bases between. Germline assignment: CDR1 MDHEN and CDR2 SYDVKM. CDR3 sequence: CASRLAGVGNQPQHF. CDR3 DNA: TGTGCCAGCAGGCTGGCGGGTGTGGGCAATCAGCCCCAGCATTTT.